The entry below gives a single T cell receptor (beta chain) sequence along with its context. Libraries were prepared by immunoSEQ multiplex PCR; TCRdb keeps only in-frame clonotypes and omits some of them. The table includes about 49,000 clones, 77% detected once. This CDR3 comprises 18 residues. CDR1 and CDR2 from the germline V gene are SGHTA and FQGNSA. V dropped 6 bases and J dropped 1; count of bases not matched to a gene: 14. These data come from a study of PD-1 blockade in mismatch repair-deficient tumors. TCR sequencing covered a few patients who responded to pembrolizumab. The rearrangement uses TRBV7-2 and TRBJ2-2; TRBD2 matches 7 bases. The receptor was derived from an adult with mismatch repair-deficient cancer. Sample: PBMCs, taken before pembrolizumab treatment. CDR3 protein: CASSPAGVGHRNTGELFF. The CDR3 nucleotides read TGTGCCAGCAGTCCCGCGGGAGTGGGGCATCGGAACACCGGGGAGCTGTTTTTT.